Listed here are 20 T cell receptor beta chains from one sample, sequenced in a study of T cells in Graves' hyperthyroidism and ophthalmopathy. Amplification targeted TCR beta CDR3 regions from RNA transcripts. When the TCR CDR3 underwent first-round RT-PCR, the HTBI primer set was used. In TCRdb, the multiplex PCR reads were re-called with MiXCR into one record per CDR3 protein. The sample yields a few hundred thousand distinct CDR3 sequences, 15% to 20% seen once. The sequenced sample was blood. The receptors were gathered from a woman aged 35 to 49 with Graves' ophthalmopathy.

This clonotype has a count of ten or more. This rearrangement joins TRBV27 to TRBJ2-6; D uncertain. Trimming removed 9 bases at V and 0 bases at J, with 9 bases between. This CDR3 has 14 residues. Germline CDR1 reads MNHEY; CDR2 reads SMNVEV (reference sequence). DNA for the CDR3: TGTGCCAGTAAACTGGGCTCTGGGGCCAACGTCCTGACTTTC. Translating it yields CASKLGSGANVLTF.

This clonotype was recorded many times. J is TRBJ2-7 and V is TRBV10-1, with 12 positions matching TRBD2. This CDR3 has 14 amino acids. J was trimmed by 7 bases and V by 5 bases; bases with no gene match: 6. CDR1 and CDR2 (germline): WNHNN, SYGVQD (reference sequence). As DNA, the CDR3 is TGCGCCAGCAGTTCGAGACTAGCGGGAGAGGAGCAGTACTTC. As protein: CASSSRLAGEEQYF.

This clonotype was counted many times. This chain uses TRBV29-1 with TRBJ1-2; 9 bases are a match to TRBD1. J was trimmed by 4 bases and V by 3 bases; bases with no gene match: 6. Germline CDR1 SQVTM, CDR2 ANQGSEA. The CDR3 spans 14 residues. The CDR3 loop is CSVDPGQGGYGYTF. CDR3 DNA: TGCAGCGTTGACCCGGGACAGGGCGGCTATGGCTACACCTTC.

This clonotype occurred many times. The chain couples TRBV6-1 to TRBJ2-5; 11 bases are shared with TRBD2. Germline-derived CDR1 and CDR2 are MNHNS and SASEGT. The CDR3 sequence is 16 residues long. V lost 8 bases to trimming and J lost 4 bases; unmatched junction nucleotides: 12. CDR3 loop: CASSGWLAGGGETQYF. The DNA for the CDR3 is TGTGCCAGCTCGGGATGGCTAGCGGGAGGTGGAGAGACCCAGTACTTC.

This clonotype has ten or more counts. This sequence joins TRBV29-1 and TRBJ2-3; 7 bases agree with TRBD1. Unmatched junction bases numbered 4, after V lost 3 bases and J lost 1 base. Germline loops: CDR1 SQVTM, CDR2 ANQGSEA. There are 14 residues in the CDR3. This CDR3 is CSVDPGQGTDTQYF. The CDR3 DNA sequence: TGCAGCGTTGATCCCGGACAGGGCACAGATACGCAGTATTTT.

The V call is TRBV6-2 or TRBV6-3, the J call TRBJ2-7, with 10 bases that match TRBD2. Germline CDR1 reads MNHEY; CDR2 reads SVGEGT. V lost 6 bases to trimming and J lost 2 bases; unmatched junction nucleotides: 7. This CDR3 spans 15 amino acids. CDR3 nucleotides: TGTGCCAGCAGGGGTAGCGGGAGGAGGCCCTACGAGCAGTACTTC. Its translation is CASRGSGRRPYEQYF.

This clonotype was observed many times. V is TRBV25-1 and J is TRBJ2-7, with D perhaps TRBD1 or TRBD2 (5 bases each). The CDR3 has 12 amino acids. V was clipped by 4 bases and J by 4 bases, with 8 bases between them. The V gene's germline CDR1 is MGHDK and CDR2 SYGVNS. In DNA form, the CDR3 reads TGTGCCAGCAGTGGGGGGATTTACGAGCAGTACTTC. Encoded protein: CASSGGIYEQYF.

This clonotype was counted at least ten times. This chain links TRBV4-2 with TRBJ1-1, with TRBD1 as a possible D gene (6 bases). Germline V gene data show CDR1 as LGHNA and CDR2 as YNFKEQ. V shed 3 bases and J shed 11 bases, with 16 bases lying between them. This CDR3 spans 13 amino acids. The CDR3, as DNA: TGTGCCAGCAGCCAGGTAAACAGGGAGGACGCTTTCTTT. Translated: CASSQVNREDAFF.

This clonotype was counted ten times or more. It may be a read error: a sequence one base away is much more abundant. The chain joins TRBV6-1 to TRBJ2-7; TRBD2 matches at 7 bases. CDR1 and CDR2 from the germline V gene are MNHNS and SASEGT. The CDR3 has 14 amino acids. CDR3 DNA sequence: TGTGCCAGCAGTGAACTAGCGGACCCTAACGAGCTGTACTTC. Residues: CASSELADPNELYF.

The gene calls are TRBV19 and TRBJ1-5; D gene unclear. Germline CDR1 LNHDA, CDR2 SQIVND (reference sequence). Trimming took 1 base from V and 5 from J, leaving 3 bases between them. This CDR3 region has 12 residues. In nucleotides, the CDR3 is TGTGCCAGTAGTATAGCTCATCAGCCCCAGCATTTT. It specifies CASSIAHQPQHF.

This clonotype has a count of ten or more. This sequence joins TRBV12-3 or TRBV12-4 and TRBJ2-7; tentative D call: TRBD1 (6 bases). CDR3 length: 14 amino acids. Trimming shortened V by 5 bases and J by 0 bases, and 11 bases separated the two germline ends. CDR3 bases: TGTGCCAGCAGTCATACAGGGTTCTCCTACGAGCAGTACTTC. The encoded protein is CASSHTGFSYEQYF.

Many counts were recorded for this clonotype. The V call is TRBV4-1, the J call TRBJ2-2, with TRBD2 identical over 7 bases. The trim removed 4 bases at V and 7 bases at J, leaving 6 bases unmatched. Germline V lookup: CDR1 MGHRA, CDR2 YSYEKL. The CDR3 has 14 amino acids. The CDR3 DNA is TGCGCCAGCAGCCGGACTAGTGCGGGCGGGGAGCTGTTTTTT. Encoded protein: CASSRTSAGGELFF.

This clonotype was counted ten times or more. This chain uses TRBV29-1 with TRBJ2-7; D may correspond to TRBD1 or TRBD2 (5 bases each). Germline V gene lookup returns CDR1 SQVTM and CDR2 ANQGSEA. Trimming stripped 0 bases from V and 0 bases from J, with 6 bases between. The CDR3 covers 13 residues. Here the CDR3 reads CSVEDGGSYEQYF. The DNA for the CDR3 is TGCAGCGTTGAAGATGGGGGCTCCTACGAGCAGTACTTC.

This clonotype was picked up many times. V and J are TRBV18 and TRBJ1-5, with 8 bases that match TRBD1. With 6 bases clipped from V and 4 bases from J, the junction kept 5 bases outside the gene matches. Germline lookup yields CDR1 KGHSH and CDR2 LQKENI. This CDR3 is built from 14 residues. In DNA form, the CDR3 reads TGTGCCAGCTCGCGGACAGGGACGAATCAGCCCCAGCATTTT. Translated, it gives CASSRTGTNQPQHF.

This clonotype was seen ten or more times. The chain uses TRBV27 and TRBJ2-2, with D possibly being TRBD2 (5 bases). CDR1 and CDR2 from the germline V gene are MNHEY and SMNVEV (reference sequence). The CDR3 contains 15 residues. The V end lost 3 bases, the J end lost 7 bases, and 15 bases lay between the germline ends. CDR3 sequence: CASSFLVGSVGELFF. CDR3 nucleotides: TGTGCCAGCAGTTTTCTGGTAGGGAGTGTCGGGGAGCTGTTTTTT.

V is TRBV30 and J is TRBJ1-2, with no clear D. The germline gives CDR1 GTSNPN, CDR2 SVGIG (reference sequence). V lost 5 bases and J lost 8, with 15 bases in between. The CDR3 loop spans 12 amino acids. The CDR3 DNA follows: TGTGCCTGGGCGTTGGCCCTCAGGGGCTACACCTTC. It translates to CAWALALRGYTF.

This clonotype was counted many times. The chain employs TRBV6-2 or TRBV6-3 and TRBJ1-1; weak D call: TRBD1 (5 bases). The V and J ends lost 1 base and 1 base respectively, with 7 bases between them. CDR1 and CDR2 (germline): MNHEY, SVGEGT. There are 14 residues in the CDR3. The CDR3 sequence is CASSYFQGNTEAFF. CDR3 in DNA: TGTGCCAGCAGTTACTTCCAGGGGAACACTGAAGCTTTCTTT.

The chain employs TRBV6-1 and TRBJ2-7, with TRBD2 matching over 8 bases. Germline V gene lookup returns CDR1 MNHNS and CDR2 SASEGT. V was clipped by 6 bases and J by 0 bases; unmatched bases: 7. This CDR3 has 15 amino acids. The CDR3 here is CASRGAGDSSYEQYF. CDR3 bases: TGTGCCAGCAGGGGAGCGGGAGATAGCTCCTACGAGCAGTACTTC.

This clonotype came up many times. At one end the junction does not follow the germline gene, possibly because of a read error. V and J are TRBV12-3 or TRBV12-4 and TRBJ2-7; 9 nucleotides line up with TRBD1. The CDR3 consists of 14 residues. CDR3 sequence: CASRKQGALYEQYF. In nucleotides, the CDR3 is TGTGCCAGCAGAAAACAGGGGGCGTTGTACGAACAGTACTTC.

J is TRBJ2-2 and V is TRBV6-2 or TRBV6-3, with TRBD2 identical over 11 bases. The CDR3 totals 17 residues. CDR1 and CDR2 from the germline V gene are MNHEY and SVGEGT. With V trimmed by 0 bases and J by 3 bases, 3 bases remained unmatched. The CDR3 sequence: CASSYSRLAGYTGELFF. CDR3 coding DNA: TGTGCCAGCAGTTACTCACGACTAGCGGGGTACACCGGGGAGCTGTTTTTT.